Each of the 22 T cell receptor beta chains below was sequenced from the same sample in a study of T cell responses to AZD1222 COVID-19 vaccine. Assay used: immunoSEQ multiplex PCR; TCRdb lists only in-frame clones, some missing. Among approximately 140,000 clones listed, 91% were seen once. The sample here was peripheral blood, taken 28 days after the second dose of the MenACWY control vaccine. All receptors come from an adult who received the MenACWY meningococcal vaccine as a control.

V usage is TRBV6-5 and J usage is TRBJ1-5; a possible D gene is TRBD1 (5 bases). This CDR3 spans 13 amino acids. Trimming removed 2 bases at V and 7 bases at J, with 9 bases between. Germline loops: CDR1 MNHEY, CDR2 SVGAGI. The CDR3 DNA reads TGTGCCAGCAGTTACGGGGGAGGGCAGCCCCAGCATTTT. It specifies CASSYGGGQPQHF.

The CDR3 DNA reads as TGTGCCAGTAGTATGGACAGGGGATCGATTAGCAATCAGCCCCAGCATTTT. This codes for CASSMDRGSISNQPQHF. V usage is TRBV19 and J usage is TRBJ1-5, with 9 bases identical to TRBD1. Germline V gene data show CDR1 as LNHDA and CDR2 as SQIVND (reference sequence). The junction had 6 bases not matched to a gene; V was cut back by 3 bases and J by 0 bases. The CDR3 has 17 amino acids.

The V gene is TRBV9, the J gene TRBJ2-5; weak D call: TRBD2 (7 bases). This CDR3 has 14 amino acids. V dropped 2 bases and J dropped 4 bases, with 12 bases sitting between them. CDR1 and CDR2 (germline): SGDLS, YYNGEE. The CDR3: CASSVGGGPETQYF. The DNA for the CDR3 is TGTGCCAGCAGCGTTGGCGGGGGCCCAGAGACCCAGTACTTC.

The chain links TRBV7-2 to TRBJ2-7; D is tentatively TRBD1 or TRBD2 (6 bases each). This CDR3 has 16 amino acids. V lost 4 bases, J lost 4 bases, and 20 bases lay in between. The germline V gene has CDR1 SGHTA and CDR2 FQGNSA. Here the CDR3 DNA reads TGTGCCAGCAGCTCCGTTGAGGGGGGAATTTCTTACGAGCAGTACTTC. Amino acids: CASSSVEGGISYEQYF.

This clone was seen only a few times. The J gene is TRBJ2-1, the V gene TRBV28, with D unresolved. Germline V gene data show CDR1 as MDHEN and CDR2 as SYDVKM. This CDR3 has 12 amino acids. V was pared by 5 bases and J by 8 bases, with 10 bases between. CDR3 sequence reads: CASSIAADEQFF. The CDR3 region has the DNA TGTGCCAGCAGTATCGCGGCGGATGAGCAGTTCTTC.

J is TRBJ2-2 and V is TRBV6-4, with unresolved D. CDR1 is MRHNA and CDR2 is SNTAGT in the germline V gene. V lost 4 bases and J 1 base, leaving 4 bases between the germline ends. The CDR3 sequence is 13 residues long. The CDR3: CASSAQNTGELFF. Here the CDR3 DNA reads TGTGCCAGCAGTGCTCAGAACACCGGGGAGCTGTTTTTT.

The genes are TRBV29-1 and TRBJ2-5, with D perhaps given as TRBD1 or TRBD2 (6 bases each). CDR3 length: 13 amino acids. Germline CDR1 reads SQVTM; CDR2 reads ANQGSEA. V was trimmed by 7 bases and J by 5 bases, leaving 17 bases between them. CDR3 region: CSARGGAGETQYF. The CDR3 region has the DNA TGCAGCGCCAGGGGCGGGGCTGGGGAGACCCAGTACTTC.

The chain links TRBV5-1 to TRBJ1-6; possible D gene TRBD1, 6 bases. Per the germline V gene, CDR1 is SGHRS and CDR2 is YFSETQ. V was shortened by 4 bases and J by 5 bases, with 10 bases between the two germline ends. CDR3 length: 14 residues. CDR3 bases: TGCGCCAGCAGCACTAAGGGGGATAATTCACCCCTCCACTTT. Amino acid sequence: CASSTKGDNSPLHF. The whole variable domain, filled in from reference TRBV5-1 and TRBJ1-6, reads KAGVTQTPRYLIKTRGQQVTLSCSPISGHRSVSWYQQTPGQGLQFLFEYFSETQRNKGNFPGRFSGRQFSNSRSEMNVSTLELGDSALYLCASSTKGDNSPLHFGNGTRLTVT.

This chain connects TRBV24-1 to TRBJ2-1; 15 nucleotides agree with TRBD2. CDR1 and CDR2 (germline): KGHDR, SFDVKD. The length of the CDR3 is 16 residues. V shed 10 bases and J 4 bases; nucleotides not matched to a gene: 7. The DNA for the CDR3 is TGTGCCACAAAAGGGACTAGCGGGGGGCTGTACAATGAGCAGTTCTTC. Amino acids: CATKGTSGGLYNEQFF.

V and J are TRBV6-4 and TRBJ2-1; the D is unclear. The germline V gene encodes CDR1 MRHNA and CDR2 SNTAGT. The CDR3 consists of 13 residues. The ends were cut back, 0 bases at V and 8 bases at J, with 8 bases in the middle. For the CDR3, the DNA is TGTGCCAGCAGTGACTCGCCGACGGATGAGCAGTTCTTC. This translates into CASSDSPTDEQFF.

This chain joins TRBV7-2 and TRBJ2-5; D is unclear. Trimming left V 1 base short and J 0 bases short, with 6 bases between. The CDR3 is made up of 14 amino acids. The germline gives CDR1 SGHTA, CDR2 FQGNSA. DNA for the CDR3: TGTGCCAGCAGCTTAGTAGGGCACCAAGAGACCCAGTACTTC. Amino acids: CASSLVGHQETQYF.

The chain recombines TRBV4-3 with TRBJ1-5; tentative D call: TRBD1 (5 bases). CDR3 length: 13 amino acids. V shed 1 base and J shed 6 bases, with 7 bases lying between them. Germline values: CDR1 LGHNA, CDR2 YSLEER. CDR3 DNA: TGCGCCAGCAGCCAAGGCAGGGTTCAGCCCCAGCATTTT. This gives the protein CASSQGRVQPQHF.

The chain employs TRBV12-3 or TRBV12-4 and TRBJ1-4; tentative D call: TRBD1 (5 bases). This CDR3 has 13 residues. The V end lost 6 bases, the J end lost 4 bases, and 9 bases lay between the germline ends. CDR3 sequence: CASRGGDNEKLFF. The DNA of the CDR3 is TGTGCCAGCAGGGGGGGGGATAATGAAAAACTGTTTTTT.

The chain couples TRBV6-2 or TRBV6-3 to TRBJ2-7; the match to TRBD2 covers 14 bases. V was clipped by 7 bases and J by 9 bases; unmatched bases: 11. The CDR3 is 15 residues long. The germline CDR1 and CDR2 sequences are MNHEY and SVGEGT. This chain's CDR3 is CASTPSGTSGSGQYF. For the CDR3, the DNA is TGTGCCAGCACCCCCTCCGGGACTAGCGGGAGCGGGCAGTACTTC.

J is TRBJ2-4 and V is TRBV11-2; D perhaps matches TRBD1 (6 bases). The CDR3 loop spans 17 amino acids. Germline lookup yields CDR1 SGHAT and CDR2 FQNNGV. Trimming shortened V by 0 bases and J by 8 bases, and 20 bases separated the two germline ends. CDR3 region: CASSLDRAFGTTDIQYF. The CDR3 coding sequence is TGTGCCAGCAGCTTAGACCGAGCTTTTGGGACAACGGACATTCAGTACTTC. Variable domain in full (rest from reference TRBV11-2 and TRBJ2-4): EAGVAQSPRYKIIEKRQSVAFWCNPISGHATLYWYQQILGQGPKLLIQFQNNGVVDDSQLPKDRFSAERLKGVDSTLKIQPAKLEDSAVYLCASSLDRAFGTTDIQYFGAGTRLSVL.

CDR3 DNA: TGTGCCAGCTCACCGCGACAGTTGAACACTGAAGCTTTCTTT. Its translation: CASSPRQLNTEAFF. V usage is TRBV18 and J usage is TRBJ1-1; tentative D call: TRBD1 (5 bases). Germline V gene data show CDR1 as KGHSH and CDR2 as LQKENI. The V and J ends lost 3 bases and 0 bases respectively, with 8 bases between them. This CDR3 has 14 amino acids.

The chain links TRBV2 to TRBJ1-1; the D gene is possibly TRBD1 (5 bases). The germline V gene has CDR1 SNHLY and CDR2 FYNNEI. The CDR3 contains 14 residues. Trimming pared 6 bases from V and 0 bases from J, leaving 11 bases between. CDR3 protein: CASSPQGMNTEAFF. CDR3 nucleotides: TGTGCCAGCAGCCCCCAGGGAATGAACACTGAAGCTTTCTTT. Filled out from reference TRBV2 and TRBJ1-1, the complete variable domain reads EPEVTQTPSHQVTQMGQEVILRCVPISNHLYFYWYRQILGQKVEFLVSFYNNEISEKSEIFDDQFSVERPDGSNFTLKIRSTKLEDSAMYFCASSPQGMNTEAFFGQGTRLTVV.

The chain links TRBV7-8 to TRBJ2-3; D is possibly TRBD2 (6 bases). CDR3 length: 15 amino acids. Germline loops: CDR1 SGHVS, CDR2 FQNEAQ. Trimming cost V 4 bases and J 3 bases, with 14 bases left between them. Here the CDR3 reads CASSSRLVSTDTQYF. CDR3 bases: TGTGCCAGCAGCTCCCGACTAGTCTCTACAGATACGCAGTATTTT.

V usage is TRBV6-6 and J usage is TRBJ1-4; D remains unclear. This CDR3 contains 16 residues. V shed 6 bases and J shed 5 bases, with 19 bases lying between them. Germline CDR1 is MNHNY and CDR2 is SVGAGI (reference sequence). Here the CDR3 DNA reads TGTGCCAGCAGGCCACCCGCAGGTACCTTGAATGAAAAACTGTTTTTT. Residues: CASRPPAGTLNEKLFF.

This chain connects TRBV6-2 or TRBV6-3 to TRBJ2-4, with 9 bases aligning to TRBD2. The CDR3 totals 16 residues. Germline V gene sequence: CDR1 MNHEY, CDR2 SVGEGT. After removal of 6 bases from V and 1 base from J, the junction contained 7 bases not matched to a gene. CDR3 protein: CASSPIAGVAKNIQYF. In nucleotides, the CDR3 is TGTGCCAGCAGCCCTATAGCGGGAGTGGCCAAAAACATTCAGTACTTC.

This clone has just one count. This chain connects TRBV27 to TRBJ1-2; 8 bases align to TRBD1. Trimming removed 5 bases from V and 5 bases from J; junction bases left unmatched: 13. The CDR3 runs 16 residues. Germline lookup yields CDR1 MNHEY and CDR2 SMNVEV (reference sequence). CDR3 in amino acids: CASSPKFGQGSYGYTF. CDR3 DNA: TGTGCCAGCAGTCCCAAGTTCGGACAGGGTAGTTATGGCTACACCTTC.

V and J are TRBV3-1 (or the pseudogene TRBV3-2) and TRBJ2-2; no clear D gene. V lost 1 base, J lost 8 bases, and 11 bases lay in between. Germline CDR1 and CDR2: LGHDT and YNNKEL (reference sequence). The CDR3 has 14 residues. The CDR3 DNA reads TGTGCCAGCAGCCAAGGGGCTCCTTGGGGGGAGCTGTTTTTT. Translating it yields CASSQGAPWGELFF.